The 2 T cell receptor beta chains below come from one sample, sequenced in a study of tumor and adjacent non-tumor tissue in lung cancer. RNA was extracted from bulk tissue without any cell sorting. The library came from three nested PCR rounds adapted from ARM-PCR protocols. One entry per CDR3 protein, called by TCRdb with MiXCR from the multiplex PCR reads. The data hold about 110,000 distinct CDR3 sequences, with over 70% observed a single time. Specimen: lung tumor tissue. The receptor source for this set is a man between 65 and 85 years old with non-small cell lung cancer.

A note on this clonotype: A much larger clone is a single base away; this may be a read error. The V gene is TRBV30, the J gene TRBJ2-3, with D possibly being TRBD2 (7 bases). The CDR3 extends over 13 amino acids. V was pared by 4 bases and J by 5 bases, with 13 bases between. Germline CDR1 reads GTSNPN; CDR2 reads SVGIG (reference sequence). The CDR3 is CAWNREGRDTQYF. Written as DNA, the CDR3 is TGTGCCTGGAACAGGGAGGGAAGAGATACGCAGTATTTT.

With regard to this clonotype: The conserved phenylalanine or tryptophan is not found at the CDR3 terminus, so this likely reflects a read error. This chain joins TRBV6-6 and TRBJ1-2; 9 bases align to TRBD1. J was trimmed by 5 bases and V by 4 bases; bases with no gene match: 5. CDR3 length: 14 amino acids. Germline CDR1 MNHNY, CDR2 SVGAGI (reference sequence). The CDR3 is CASSSGTGKYGYTL. The CDR3, as DNA: TGTGCCAGCAGTTCCGGGACAGGGAAATATGGCTACACCCTC.